The entry below describes one TCR beta chain. Stated treatment: oral pan-JAK inhibitor, 5-10 mg twice daily. Extraction of RNA preceded its reverse transcription into cDNA, which served as the sequencing template. Produced via immunoSEQ multiplex PCR; TCRdb's table is partial and in-frame only. The data contain 95,000 to 100,000 clones, about 64% of them singletons. The data are from a study of CD8+ T cells in alopecia areata. Sequencing was performed on CD8+ T cells sorted from blood, taken at week 4, from a patient treated with tofacitinib. The clonotype was recovered from a human donor with alopecia areata.

The CDR3 region has the DNA TGTGCCAGCAGTGAAGCGACAATCTACGAGCAGTACTTC. Translation gives CASSEATIYEQYF. This chain joins TRBV2 and TRBJ2-7; D ambiguous. Germline-derived CDR1 and CDR2 are SNHLY and FYNNEI. V was cut by 0 bases and J by 3 bases, with 6 bases left in between. The CDR3 length is 13 residues.